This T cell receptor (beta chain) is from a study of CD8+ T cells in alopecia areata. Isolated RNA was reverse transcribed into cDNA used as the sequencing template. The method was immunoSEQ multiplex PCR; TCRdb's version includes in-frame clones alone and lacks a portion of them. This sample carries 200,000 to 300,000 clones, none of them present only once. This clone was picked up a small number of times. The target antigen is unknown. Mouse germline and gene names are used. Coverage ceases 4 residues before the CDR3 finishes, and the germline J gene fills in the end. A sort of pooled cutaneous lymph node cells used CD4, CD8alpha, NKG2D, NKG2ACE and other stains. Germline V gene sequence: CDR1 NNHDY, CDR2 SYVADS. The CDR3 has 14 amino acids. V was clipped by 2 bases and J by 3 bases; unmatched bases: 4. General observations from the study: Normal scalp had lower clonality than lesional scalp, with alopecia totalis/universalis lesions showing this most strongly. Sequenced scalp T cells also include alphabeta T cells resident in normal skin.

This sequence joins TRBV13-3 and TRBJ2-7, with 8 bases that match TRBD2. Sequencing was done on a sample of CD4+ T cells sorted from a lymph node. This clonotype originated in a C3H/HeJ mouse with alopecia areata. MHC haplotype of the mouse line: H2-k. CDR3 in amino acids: CASSEWGGSYEQYF. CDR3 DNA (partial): TGTGCCAGCAGTGAATGGGGGGGAAGCTAT.